Following are 10 T cell receptor beta chains from one sample sequenced in a study of cytomegalovirus exposure and HLA in healthy donors. The study ran its PCR with 60 Vbeta and 13 Jbeta primers. The table came from immunoSEQ multiplex PCR; TCRdb's copy has only in-frame clones and leaves some out. In all, the sample yields approximately 120,000 clones. The sample comprised PBMCs. The receptors come from a man in his thirties or forties in good health and CMV-seronegative.

V usage is TRBV5-4 and J usage is TRBJ2-6; a possible D gene is TRBD2 (5 bases). The CDR3 is 15 amino acids. Between the trimmed V and J ends, which lost 4 bases and 2 bases, there was a span of 10 bases. Germline V lookup: CDR1 SGHNT, CDR2 YYREEE (reference sequence). CDR3: CASSPAGAGANVLTF. DNA of the CDR3: TGTGCCAGCAGCCCAGCCGGGGCTGGGGCCAACGTCCTGACTTTC. The complete variable domain, with remaining parts taken from reference TRBV5-4 and TRBJ2-6, reads ETGVTQSPTHLIKTRGQQVTLRCSSQSGHNTVSWYQQALGQGPQFIFQYYREEENGRGNFPPRFSGLQFPNYSSELNVNALELDDSALYLCASSPAGAGANVLTFGAGSRLTVL.

The chain carries TRBV28 and TRBJ1-5; 7 bases match TRBD1. The germline gives CDR1 MDHEN, CDR2 SYDVKM. With V trimmed by 2 bases and J by 2 bases, 6 bases remained unmatched. The CDR3 extends over 16 amino acids. The CDR3 DNA reads as TGTGCCAGCAGTTTAGAGGGGGCTCGTCGCAATCAGCCCCAGCATTTT. Amino acid sequence: CASSLEGARRNQPQHF.

CDR3 coding DNA: TGTGCCAGCAGTTACCGACACACAACCTACGAGCAGTACTTC. It translates to CASSYRHTTYEQYF. This chain links TRBV6-5 with TRBJ2-5; D uncertain. TRBJ2-7 explains the end of the DNA better; the J call may be wrong. Germline CDR1 and CDR2: MNHEY and SVGAGI. The CDR3 is made up of 14 amino acids.

The CDR3 bases are TGCGCCAGCAGCTTGGCAGGGACTAGCTACGAGCAGTACTTC. This gives the protein CASSLAGTSYEQYF. The V and J genes are TRBV5-1 and TRBJ2-7; 8 nucleotides agree with TRBD2. Germline-derived CDR1 and CDR2 are SGHRS and YFSETQ. The CDR3 consists of 14 residues. With 0 bases clipped from V and 3 bases from J, the junction kept 2 bases outside the gene matches. The variable domain in full, with the rest retrieved from reference TRBV5-1 and TRBJ2-7, is KAGVTQTPRYLIKTRGQQVTLSCSPISGHRSVSWYQQTPGQGLQFLFEYFSETQRNKGNFPGRFSGRQFSNSRSEMNVSTLELGDSALYLCASSLAGTSYEQYFGPGTRLTVT.

The chain combines TRBV6-6 with TRBJ2-2, with D perhaps matching TRBD2 (5 bases). In germline, CDR1 is MNHNY, CDR2 SVGAGI (reference sequence). Trimming removed 2 bases at V and 6 bases at J, with 10 bases between. This CDR3 spans 14 amino acids. Here the CDR3 DNA reads TGTGCCAGCAGTTACCAAGCCGGGGCCGGGGAGCTGTTTTTT. The encoded protein is CASSYQAGAGELFF.

The rearrangement joins TRBV11-2 to TRBJ2-7; no clear D. From germline, CDR1 is SGHAT and CDR2 FQNNGV. Trimming left V 2 bases short and J 7 bases short, with 18 bases between. The CDR3 is 15 amino acids. The chain's CDR3 is CASSLYQVLLGEQYF. Here the CDR3 DNA reads TGTGCCAGCAGCTTATACCAGGTCCTTCTCGGAGAGCAGTACTTC.

V gene TRBV4-3 combines with J gene TRBJ1-2; perhaps TRBD1 as D (5 bases). V lost 4 bases and J 4 bases, leaving 16 bases between the germline ends. The CDR3 spans 15 residues. The germline CDR1 and CDR2 sequences are LGHNA and YSLEER. This CDR3 is CASSPGGVASYGYTF. Here the CDR3 DNA reads TGCGCCAGCAGCCCGGGAGGGGTGGCCTCCTATGGCTACACCTTC.

The chain is built from TRBV28 and TRBJ2-1, with D possibly being TRBD2 (7 bases). Trimming took off 3 bases at V and 1 base at J, with 13 bases between the two ends. The germline gives CDR1 MDHEN, CDR2 SYDVKM. The CDR3 is 16 residues long. Here the CDR3 reads CASSLGGTQSYNEQFF. The CDR3 bases are TGTGCCAGCAGTTTGGGGGGGACACAATCCTACAATGAGCAGTTCTTC.

J is TRBJ2-5 and V is TRBV19; 9 positions agree with TRBD2. CDR1 and CDR2 (germline): LNHDA, SQIVND (reference sequence). This CDR3 has 14 amino acids. Trimming removed 6 bases from V and 3 bases from J; junction bases left unmatched: 5. The CDR3 is CASRRLAGEETQYF. Here the CDR3 DNA reads TGTGCCAGTAGGAGATTAGCGGGAGAAGAGACCCAGTACTTC.

The chain has TRBV2 and TRBJ2-5, with D possibly matching TRBD1 (9 bases). The CDR3 consists of 15 residues. Deletions cut 4 bases from V and 4 bases from J, with 16 bases between. Germline CDR1 is SNHLY and CDR2 is FYNNEI. The CDR3 is CASSGTGAGGETQYF. The DNA of the CDR3 is TGTGCCAGCAGTGGGACAGGGGCGGGGGGAGAGACCCAGTACTTC.